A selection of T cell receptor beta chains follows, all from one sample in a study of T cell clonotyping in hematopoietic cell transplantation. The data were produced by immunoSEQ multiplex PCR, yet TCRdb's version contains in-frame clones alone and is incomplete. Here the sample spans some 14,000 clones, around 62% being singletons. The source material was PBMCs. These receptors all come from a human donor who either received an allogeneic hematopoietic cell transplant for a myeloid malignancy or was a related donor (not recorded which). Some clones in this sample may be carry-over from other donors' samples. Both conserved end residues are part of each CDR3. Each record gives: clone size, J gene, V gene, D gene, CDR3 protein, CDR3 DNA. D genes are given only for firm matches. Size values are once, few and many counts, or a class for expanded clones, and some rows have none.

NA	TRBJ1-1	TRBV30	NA	CAWSHGLNTEAFF	TGTGCCTGGAGTCACGGTTTGAACACTGAAGCTTTCTTT
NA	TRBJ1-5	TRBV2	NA	CASSGSNQPQHF	TGTGCCAGCAGCGGTAGCAATCAGCCCCAGCATTTT
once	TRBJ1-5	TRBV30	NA	CAWSVGALSNQPQHF	TGTGCCTGGAGTGTAGGGGCTCTAAGCAACCAGCCCCAGCATTTT
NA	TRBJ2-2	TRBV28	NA	CASSGGLSVAGELFF	TGTGCCAGCAGTGGGGGCTTATCCGTCGCCGGGGAGCTGTTTTTT
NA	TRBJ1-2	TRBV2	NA	CASGLQQGSNYGYTF	TGTGCCAGCGGACTGCAACAGGGTAGCAACTATGGCTACACCTTC
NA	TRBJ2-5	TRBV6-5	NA	CASSYRGRGAQYF	TGTGCCAGCAGTTATAGAGGGAGGGGGGCCCAGTACTTC
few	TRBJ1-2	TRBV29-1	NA	CSVRSISGGYTF	TGCAGCGTCCGGAGCATCTCCGGCGGCTACACCTTC
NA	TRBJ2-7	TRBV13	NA	CASSSWTVSYEQYF	TGTGCCAGCAGCTCCTGGACAGTCTCCTACGAGCAGTACTTC
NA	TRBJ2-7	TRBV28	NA	CASSLVGAPYEQYF	TGTGCCAGCAGTTTAGTGGGAGCCCCCTACGAGCAGTACTTC
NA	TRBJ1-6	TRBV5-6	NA	CATALGENSPLHF	TGTGCCACCGCCCTGGGGGAGAATTCACCCCTCCACTTT
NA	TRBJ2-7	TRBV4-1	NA	CASSQAASERESEQYF	TGCGCCAGCAGCCAAGCAGCGAGCGAGAGGGAATCCGAGCAGTACTTC
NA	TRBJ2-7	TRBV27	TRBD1	CASRGSGTGLYEQYF	TGTGCCAGCAGAGGATCCGGGACAGGGCTTTACGAGCAGTACTTC